This T cell receptor (beta chain) was identified in a study of T cells after yellow fever vaccination. This CDR3 comprises 21 residues. Trimming cost V 6 bases and J 0 bases; bases outside gene matches: 16. The V gene's germline CDR1 is MNHEY and CDR2 SVGEGT. Template switching by 5'RACE produced TCR cDNA, adding a universal primer site and UMIs. TCRdb processed the 5' RACE reads anew with MiXCR; each CDR3 protein has one entry. The sample has around 230,000 distinct CDR3 sequences, less than 7.5% seen once; the top ten hold 0.85% to 1.2%. This chain joins TRBV6-2 or TRBV6-3 and TRBJ2-1; 14 bases match TRBD2. The sequence was obtained from a man aged 25 to 45 who received the YFV17D yellow fever vaccine. Material: CD4+ T cells sorted from PBMCs, obtained on the day of the yellow fever booster vaccination. The CDR3 reads CASSPGTSGGPRIPSYNEQFF. The CDR3 DNA follows: TGTGCCAGCAGCCCCGGGACTAGCGGGGGCCCTAGGATTCCCTCCTACAATGAGCAGTTCTTC.